The clone carrying this T cell receptor (beta chain) was seen only a few times. The data derive from a study of T cells in Graves' hyperthyroidism and ophthalmopathy. PBMCs stemmed from 10 ml fresh peripheral blood. The junction had 8 bases not matched to a gene; V was cut back by 7 bases and J by 1 base. CDR3 size: 16 residues. TCR beta CDR3 regions were amplified from RNA. First-round RT-PCR targeting the TCR CDR3 was performed with the HTBI primer set. MiXCR, run by TCRdb on the multiplex PCR reads, gives a single entry per CDR3 protein. The sample includes more than 600,000 distinct CDR3 sequences, 16% seen only once; the top ten take around 7.7%.

The receptor's source is a man younger than 35 with Graves' hyperthyroidism. The V and J genes are TRBV12-3 or TRBV12-4 and TRBJ2-2, with 8 bases fitting TRBD1. The sequenced sample was blood. CDR3 bases: TGTGCCAGCAACAGGGCCGACAGGGGGAACACCGGGGAGCTGTTTTTT. Amino acids: CASNRADRGNTGELFF.